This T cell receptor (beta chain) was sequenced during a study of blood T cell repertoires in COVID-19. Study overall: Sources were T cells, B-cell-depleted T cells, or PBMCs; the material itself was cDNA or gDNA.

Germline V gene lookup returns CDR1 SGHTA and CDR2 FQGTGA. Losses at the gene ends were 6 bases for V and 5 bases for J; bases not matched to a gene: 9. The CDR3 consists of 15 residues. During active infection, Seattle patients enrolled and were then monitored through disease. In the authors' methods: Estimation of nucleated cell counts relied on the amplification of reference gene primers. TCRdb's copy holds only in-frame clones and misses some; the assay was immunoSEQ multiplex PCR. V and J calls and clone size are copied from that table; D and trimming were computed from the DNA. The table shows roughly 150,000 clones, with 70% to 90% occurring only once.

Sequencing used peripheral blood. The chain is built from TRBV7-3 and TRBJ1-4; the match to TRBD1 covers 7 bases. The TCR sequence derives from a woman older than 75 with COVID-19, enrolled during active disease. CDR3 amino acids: CASRPTGAGNEKLFF. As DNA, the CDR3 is TGTGCCAGCAGACCTACAGGGGCGGGAAATGAAAAACTGTTTTTT.